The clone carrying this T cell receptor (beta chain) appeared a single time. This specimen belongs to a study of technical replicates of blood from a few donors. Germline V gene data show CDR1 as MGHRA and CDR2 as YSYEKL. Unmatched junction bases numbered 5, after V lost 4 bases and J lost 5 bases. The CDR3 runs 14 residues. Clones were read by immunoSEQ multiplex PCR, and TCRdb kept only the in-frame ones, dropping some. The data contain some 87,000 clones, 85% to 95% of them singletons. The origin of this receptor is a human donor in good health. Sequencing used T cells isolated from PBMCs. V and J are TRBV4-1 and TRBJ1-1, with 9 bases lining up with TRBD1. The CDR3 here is CASSPGQGWTEAFF. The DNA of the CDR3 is TGCGCCAGCAGCCCTGGACAGGGGTGGACTGAAGCTTTCTTT.